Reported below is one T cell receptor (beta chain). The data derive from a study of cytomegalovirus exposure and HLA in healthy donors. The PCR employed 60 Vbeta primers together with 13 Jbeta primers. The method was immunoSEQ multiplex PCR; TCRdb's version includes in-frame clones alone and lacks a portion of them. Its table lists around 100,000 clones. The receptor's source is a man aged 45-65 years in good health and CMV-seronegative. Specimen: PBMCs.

CDR3 sequence (DNA): TGTGCCAGCAGGGAGTGGGGGGACAATGAGCAGTTCTTC. This sequence encodes CASREWGDNEQFF. The V and J genes are TRBV27 and TRBJ2-1; a possible D gene is TRBD2 (6 bases). Trimming removed 6 bases from V and 5 bases from J, with 11 bases in between. Looked up from germline, CDR1 is MNHEY and CDR2 is SMNVEV (reference sequence). This CDR3 region has 13 residues.